The 5 T cell receptor beta chains below come from one sample, sequenced in a study of patients and donors after allogeneic stem cell transplantation. TCRdb fed the RT-PCR reads into MiXCR, producing one record per CDR3 protein. The data show over 400,000 distinct CDR3 sequences, roughly 16% seen once. The source material was blood, either unsorted or a sorted T cell fraction (not recorded which). The receptors stem from a human donor who was either an allogeneic HSCT recipient or a stem cell or donor lymphocyte infusion donor (not recorded which). It is not recorded whose cells these are; they may come from a transplant donor.

The V and J genes are TRBV18 and TRBJ2-5, with no clear D. This CDR3 region has 14 residues. V lost 0 bases to trimming and J lost 4 bases, with 9 bases between them. CDR1 and CDR2 from the germline V gene are KGHSH and LQKENI. CDR3 DNA sequence: TGTGCCAGCTCACCACCGTTGGCCACAGAGACCCAGTACTTC. Amino acid sequence: CASSPPLATETQYF.

This clonotype has more than one count but fewer than ten. The chain uses TRBV21-1 and TRBJ1-1. TRBV21-1 is flagged as a pseudogene. This CDR3 is built from 13 residues. The CDR3, as DNA: TGTGCCAGCATGTATAGGGTGGGCACTGAAGCTTTCTTT. Encoded protein: CASMYRVGTEAFF.

This chain connects TRBV18 to TRBJ1-1; D gene uncertain. Between the trimmed V and J ends, which lost 1 base and 3 bases, there was a span of 18 bases. Germline-derived CDR1 and CDR2 are KGHSH and LQKENI. The CDR3 length is 17 residues. CDR3 loop: CASSPLRGPPTDTEAFF. The CDR3 DNA reads TGTGCCAGCTCACCACTTCGAGGACCCCCGACGGACACTGAAGCTTTCTTT.

The CDR3 DNA is TGTGCCAGCAGTTACCTAGTATCTGGGGCCAACGTCCTGACTTTC. Encoded protein: CASSYLVSGANVLTF. The V call is TRBV6-5, the J call TRBJ2-6; D call uncertain. Trimming cost V 2 bases and J 1 base, with 6 bases left between them. The CDR3 contains 15 residues. Germline CDR1 MNHEY, CDR2 SVGAGI.

The J gene is TRBJ2-1, the V gene TRBV7-9, with TRBD2 identical over 7 bases. Trimming removed 5 bases from V and 5 bases from J; junction bases left unmatched: 6. There are 14 residues in the CDR3. Germline V CDR1 and CDR2: SEHNR, FQNEAQ (reference sequence). Written as DNA, the CDR3 is TGTGCCAGCAGCGTCACCGGGACTAACAATGAGCAGTTCTTC. It yields the protein CASSVTGTNNEQFF.